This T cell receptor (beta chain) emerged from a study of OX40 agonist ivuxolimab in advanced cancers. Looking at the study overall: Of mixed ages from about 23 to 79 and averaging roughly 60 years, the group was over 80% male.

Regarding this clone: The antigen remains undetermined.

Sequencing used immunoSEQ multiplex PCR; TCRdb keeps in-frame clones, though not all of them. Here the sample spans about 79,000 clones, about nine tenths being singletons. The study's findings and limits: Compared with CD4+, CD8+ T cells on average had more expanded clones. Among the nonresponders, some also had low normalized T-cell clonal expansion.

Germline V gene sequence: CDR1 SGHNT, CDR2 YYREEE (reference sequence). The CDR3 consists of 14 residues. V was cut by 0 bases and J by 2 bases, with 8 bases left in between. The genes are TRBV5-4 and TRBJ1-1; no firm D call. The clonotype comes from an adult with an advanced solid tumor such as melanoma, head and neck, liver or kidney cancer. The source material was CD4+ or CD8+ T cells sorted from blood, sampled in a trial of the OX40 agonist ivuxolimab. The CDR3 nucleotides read TGTGCCAGCAGCTTGGAAGCCGGCAACACTGAAGCTTTCTTT. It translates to CASSLEAGNTEAFF.